The 22 T cell receptor beta chains listed next were all sequenced from one sample in a study of HIV-infected children after antiretroviral therapy interruption. Treatment given: PENTA 11 planned treatment interruption arm or continuous ART arm. A 3' RACE protocol on RNA, with unique molecular identifiers, produced the TCR library. TCRdb used MiXCR to reprocess the 3' RACE reads, holding one entry per CDR3 protein. The profile shows about 40,000 distinct CDR3 sequences, approximately 7% of them singletons. The starting material was CD45RA+ CD4+ T cells from PBMCs, pooled from several time points, obtained from a donor given antiretroviral therapy, either interrupted or continuous. Subset indicated: naive CD4+ CD45RA+ CD45RO- T cells. These receptors all stem from a pool of human donors with HIV.

This clonotype showed up just a few times. The genes are TRBV28 and TRBJ2-7; 9 bases align to TRBD1. J lost 6 bases, V lost 7 bases, and 10 bases had no gene match. Germline V gene lookup returns CDR1 MDHEN and CDR2 SYDVKM. This CDR3 has 14 amino acids. The CDR3 DNA follows: TGTGCCAGCAACCTACAGGGGGCAAGGCTCGAGCAGTACTTC. Translated, it gives CASNLQGARLEQYF.

This clonotype was seen at least ten times. The chain links TRBV4-3 to TRBJ1-6; D is unclear. This CDR3 contains 15 residues. Germline CDR1 reads LGHNA; CDR2 reads YSLEER. V lost 0 bases to trimming and J lost 10 bases, with 13 bases between them. The CDR3 region has the DNA TGCGCCAGCAGCCAAGATAAGGTTACCAGGTCACCCCTCCACTTT. This encodes CASSQDKVTRSPLHF.

This clonotype was recorded at least ten times. The chain joins TRBV6-1 to TRBJ1-2; D not resolved. The germline gives CDR1 MNHNS, CDR2 SASEGT. The germline V and J ends were trimmed by 8 bases and 2 bases, with 6 bases remaining between them. CDR3 size: 11 residues. CDR3 residues: CASLWNYGYTF. The CDR3 DNA sequence: TGTGCCAGCCTATGGAACTATGGCTACACCTTC.

This clonotype has only a few counts. The rearrangement joins TRBV12-3 or TRBV12-4 to TRBJ2-1, with 8 bases matching TRBD1. The J segment lost 0 bases and the V segment lost 6 bases, leaving 7 bases of the junction unmatched. This CDR3 has 16 residues. The CDR3 bases are TGTGCCAGCAGCCAACAGGGGGGAAGCTCCTACAATGAGCAGTTCTTC. Translated, it gives CASSQQGGSSYNEQFF.

The chain joins TRBV5-4 to TRBJ1-1; TRBD1 might be the D (5 bases). Trimming cost V 0 bases and J 0 bases, with 18 bases left between them. Germline V gene sequence: CDR1 SGHNT, CDR2 YYREEE (reference sequence). This CDR3 is built from 18 residues. CDR3 protein: CASSLGKGRVRVNTEAFF. The CDR3 coding sequence is TGTGCCAGCAGCTTGGGAAAGGGCAGGGTTAGAGTGAACACTGAAGCTTTCTTT.

Ten or more counts support this clonotype. The chain links TRBV6-5 to TRBJ2-2; TRBD1 aligns across 8 bases. V trimming: 4 bases; J trimming: 4 bases; junction bases outside the gene matches: 5. Per germline, CDR1 MNHEY and CDR2 SVGAGI. The CDR3 loop spans 15 amino acids. This CDR3 is CASSSRTGPTGELFF. CDR3 bases: TGTGCCAGCAGTTCAAGGACAGGGCCCACCGGGGAGCTGTTTTTT.

This clonotype was found many times. The rearrangement links TRBV25-1 to TRBJ2-6; D gene uncertain. Germline assignment: CDR1 MGHDK and CDR2 SYGVNS. This CDR3 has 15 amino acids. Trimming shortened V by 6 bases and J by 0 bases, and 9 bases separated the two germline ends. In DNA form, the CDR3 reads TGTGCCAGCAGCACCTGGGGCTCTGGGGCCAACGTCCTGACTTTC. Translating it yields CASSTWGSGANVLTF.

This clonotype appeared a few times. The chain has TRBV14 and TRBJ1-1, with D maybe TRBD1 (6 bases). The CDR3 sequence is 17 residues long. The V end was cut by 1 base, the J end by 6 bases, with 21 bases between. Per germline, CDR1 SGHDN and CDR2 FVKESK. Here the CDR3 reads CASSQGGLRATGPEAFF. The CDR3 DNA is TGTGCCAGCAGCCAAGGGGGTTTACGGGCAACAGGGCCTGAAGCTTTCTTT.

V gene TRBV7-2 combines with J gene TRBJ1-5; unclear D gene. This CDR3 has 15 amino acids. The V end was cut by 1 base, the J end by 7 bases, with 14 bases between. Germline V lookup: CDR1 SGHTA, CDR2 FQGNSA. The chain's CDR3 is CASSLGVTGRQPQHF. In DNA, the CDR3 is TGTGCCAGCAGCTTAGGCGTTACGGGAAGGCAGCCCCAGCATTTT.

The V gene is TRBV3-1, the J gene TRBJ1-1, with a possible D match to TRBD1 (5 bases). The V end lost 0 bases, the J end lost 4 bases, and 9 bases lay between the germline ends. Germline V gene lookup returns CDR1 LGHDT and CDR2 YNNKEL (reference sequence). The CDR3 length is 14 residues. The CDR3 reads CASSQDRVVTEAFF. CDR3 coding DNA: TGTGCCAGCAGCCAAGACAGGGTCGTCACTGAAGCTTTCTTT. Full variable domain (remainder filled in from reference TRBV3-1 and TRBJ1-1): DTAVSQTPKYLVTQMGNDKSIKCEQNLGHDTMYWYKQDSKKFLKIMFSYNNKELIINETVPNRFSPKSPDKAHLNLHINSLELGDSAVYFCASSQDRVVTEAFFGQGTRLTVV.

This clonotype counts as medium-sized (0.01 to 0.1%). At one boundary the junction diverges from the germline segment, which might be a read error. This chain uses TRBV4-1 with TRBJ2-5; possibly TRBD2 for D (7 bases). CDR3 length: 17 residues. From germline, CDR1 is MGHRA and CDR2 YSYEKL. CDR3 DNA: TGTGCCAGCAGCCAAGAACTGGGGGGGCGCGTCCAAGACACCCAGTACTTT. Its protein is CASSQELGGRVQDTQYF.

This clonotype came up many times. V is TRBV12-3 or TRBV12-4 and J is TRBJ2-5; D call uncertain. V dropped 2 bases and J dropped 7 bases, with 14 bases sitting between them. CDR3 length equals 14 residues. The CDR3 sequence: CASSLPQNLGTQYF. The CDR3 nucleotides read TGTGCCAGCAGTTTACCCCAGAACCTAGGGACCCAGTACTTC.

This clonotype has at least ten counts. V usage is TRBV5-1 and J usage is TRBJ2-7, with unresolved D. This CDR3 has 13 amino acids. Between the trimmed V and J ends, which lost 0 bases and 3 bases, there was a span of 7 bases. Germline V gene data show CDR1 as SGHRS and CDR2 as YFSETQ. The CDR3 DNA is TGCGCCAGCAGCTTGGAGCGAAACTACGAGCAGTACTTC. This translates into CASSLERNYEQYF.

This clonotype was observed many times. V gene TRBV30 combines with J gene TRBJ2-1; D is ambiguous. The germline CDR1 and CDR2 sequences are GTSNPN and SVGIG (reference sequence). Trimming removed 2 bases from V and 0 bases from J, with 5 bases in between. The CDR3 length is 13 residues. The CDR3 region is CAWSTDSYNEQFF. The CDR3 DNA follows: TGTGCCTGGAGTACAGACTCCTACAATGAGCAGTTCTTC.

CDR3 region: CASSQAVNYGYTF. The CDR3 region has the DNA TGCGCCAGCAGCCAAGCGGTTAACTATGGCTACACCTTC. The chain combines TRBV4-3 with TRBJ1-2, with D unclear. The CDR3 loop spans 13 amino acids. V lost 1 base, J lost 1 base, and 4 bases lay in between. Germline CDR1 and CDR2: LGHNA and YSLEER.

This clonotype was seen repeatedly, ten times or more. The gene calls are TRBV7-6 and TRBJ2-5; the D is unclear. The CDR3 loop spans 15 amino acids. The V gene lost 4 bases and the J gene lost 5 bases, with 17 bases spanning the gap. The germline CDR1 and CDR2 sequences are SGHVS and FNYEAQ. Here the CDR3 reads CASSSNVASQETQYF. The CDR3 coding sequence is TGTGCCAGCAGCTCGAATGTGGCATCCCAGGAGACCCAGTACTTC.

This clonotype was picked up a small number of times. The chain is built from TRBV3-1 and TRBJ2-1, with a tentative D call TRBD1 (5 bases). V lost 6 bases, J lost 7 bases, and 16 bases lay in between. Germline-derived CDR1 and CDR2 are LGHDT and YNNKEL (reference sequence). The CDR3 sequence is 14 residues long. CDR3: CASRRKGSANEQFF. The CDR3 DNA reads as TGTGCCAGCAGGCGTAAGGGGTCCGCTAATGAGCAGTTCTTC.

The chain is built from TRBV7-2 and TRBJ1-2; D may be TRBD1 (5 bases). Germline loops: CDR1 SGHTA, CDR2 FQGNSA. V was pared by 0 bases and J by 0 bases, with 11 bases between. CDR3 length: 16 amino acids. Here the CDR3 DNA reads TGTGCCAGCAGCTTAGCTTCAGGGACCTCTAACTATGGCTACACCTTC. It specifies CASSLASGTSNYGYTF.

This clonotype was counted ten times or more. The V and J genes are TRBV5-1 and TRBJ1-5; no definite D call. The CDR3 is made up of 15 amino acids. Germline V gives CDR1 SGHRS, CDR2 YFSETQ. The V gene lost 1 base and the J gene lost 6 bases, with 14 bases spanning the gap. CDR3 protein: CASSLSGELAQPQHF. CDR3 DNA: TGCGCCAGCAGCTTGAGTGGGGAGCTGGCTCAGCCCCAGCATTTT.

This clonotype was seen ten or more times. V usage is TRBV3-1 and J usage is TRBJ2-2; D unresolved. Germline lookup yields CDR1 LGHDT and CDR2 YNNKEL (reference sequence). The V and J ends lost 4 bases and 6 bases respectively, with 18 bases between them. This CDR3 has 16 amino acids. The CDR3 DNA reads as TGTGCCAGCAGCCGGACGGGCATAATTACACCCGGGGAGCTGTTTTTT. This codes for CASSRTGIITPGELFF. The complete variable domain, with remaining parts taken from reference TRBV3-1 and TRBJ2-2, reads DTAVSQTPKYLVTQMGNDKSIKCEQNLGHDTMYWYKQDSKKFLKIMFSYNNKELIINETVPNRFSPKSPDKAHLNLHINSLELGDSAVYFCASSRTGIITPGELFFGEGSRLTVL.

There are many counts of this clonotype. The CDR3 DNA is TGCGCCAGCAGTGAGTCCAATGCCGATGAGCAGTTCTTC. Translation gives CASSESNADEQFF. This rearrangement joins TRBV10-1 to TRBJ2-1; D unclear. The CDR3 has 13 amino acids. The V gene's germline CDR1 is WNHNN and CDR2 SYGVQD (reference sequence). Between the trimmed V and J ends, which lost 0 bases and 8 bases, there was a span of 8 bases.

This clonotype showed up many times. The rearrangement joins TRBV7-3 to TRBJ2-3; TRBD2 might be the D (6 bases). The CDR3 runs to 17 residues. The V gene's germline CDR1 is SGHTA and CDR2 FQGTGA. V was pared by 1 base and J by 1 base, with 15 bases between. The CDR3 DNA reads as TGTGCCAGCAGCTTAAGTGGGCCCCCGGGGGGCACAGATACGCAGTATTTT. As protein: CASSLSGPPGGTDTQYF.